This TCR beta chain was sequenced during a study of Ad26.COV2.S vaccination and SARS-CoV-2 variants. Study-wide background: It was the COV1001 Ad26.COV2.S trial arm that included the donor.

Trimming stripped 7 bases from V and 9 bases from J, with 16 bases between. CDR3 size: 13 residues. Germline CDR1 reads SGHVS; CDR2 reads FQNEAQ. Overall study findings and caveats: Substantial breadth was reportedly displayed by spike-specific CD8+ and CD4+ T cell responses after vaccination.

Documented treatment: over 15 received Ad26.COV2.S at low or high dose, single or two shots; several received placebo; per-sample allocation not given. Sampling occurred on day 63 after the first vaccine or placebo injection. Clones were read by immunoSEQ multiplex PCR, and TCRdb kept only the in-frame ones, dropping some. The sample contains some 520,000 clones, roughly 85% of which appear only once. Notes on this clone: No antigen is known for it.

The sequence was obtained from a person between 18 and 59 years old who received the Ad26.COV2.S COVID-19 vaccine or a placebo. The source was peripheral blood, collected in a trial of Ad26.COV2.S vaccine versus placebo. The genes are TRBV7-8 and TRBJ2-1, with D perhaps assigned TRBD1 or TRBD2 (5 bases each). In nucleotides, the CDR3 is TGTGCCAGCACGGGTCCGACGGGGCCTGAGCAGTTCTTC. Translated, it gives CASTGPTGPEQFF.